This is a list of T cell receptor beta chains from one sample in a study of cytomegalovirus exposure and HLA in healthy donors. The method was immunoSEQ multiplex PCR; TCRdb's version includes in-frame clones alone and lacks a portion of them. The sample gives 95,000 to 150,000 clones, around 72% of which show up once; more than 3% is in the top ten. The sample consisted of PBMCs. The source is a young man in good health and CMV-seronegative. The conserved cysteine and the conserved F or W are not part of the CDR3 here. The D gene is left open where the match is weak.

V gene: TRBV18
J gene: TRBJ1-2
D gene: -
CDR3 protein: ASSLDYGYT

V gene: TRBV4-2
J gene: TRBJ2-7
D gene: -
CDR3 protein: ASSQDTGSSYEQY

V gene: TRBV5-6
J gene: TRBJ1-4
D gene: -
CDR3 protein: ASSLPGINEKLF

V gene: TRBV6-5
J gene: TRBJ1-2
D gene: -
CDR3 protein: ASASLSGYT

V gene: TRBV4-1
J gene: TRBJ1-2
D gene: TRBD1
CDR3 protein: ASSHTGGYDGYT

V gene: TRBV4-3
J gene: TRBJ1-2
D gene: TRBD1
CDR3 protein: ASSPGGYGYT

V gene: TRBV5-1
J gene: TRBJ2-3
D gene: -
CDR3 protein: ASSLNSFTDTQY

V gene: TRBV5-1
J gene: TRBJ2-7
D gene: -
CDR3 protein: ASSLAAGNEQY

V gene: TRBV7-3
J gene: TRBJ2-3
D gene: -
CDR3 protein: ASSSGARDTQY

V gene: TRBV6-1
J gene: TRBJ1-1
D gene: -
CDR3 protein: ASSEPFRQSGAF

V gene: TRBV9
J gene: TRBJ2-1
D gene: TRBD2
CDR3 protein: ASSPHIAGGPQEQF

V gene: TRBV6-5
J gene: TRBJ1-4
D gene: -
CDR3 protein: ASSYAGGAEKLF

V gene: TRBV6-1
J gene: TRBJ1-2
D gene: -
CDR3 protein: ASTLLERDYGYT

V gene: TRBV28
J gene: TRBJ1-4
D gene: -
CDR3 protein: ASSLIKGVNEKLF

V gene: TRBV25-1
J gene: TRBJ1-5
D gene: -
CDR3 protein: ASSDRGSNQPQH

V gene: TRBV4-1
J gene: TRBJ2-3
D gene: TRBD2
CDR3 protein: ASSQPGLAGRKDTQY

V gene: TRBV13
J gene: TRBJ1-1
D gene: -
CDR3 protein: ASSFSQGNTEAF

V gene: TRBV5-1
J gene: TRBJ2-2
D gene: TRBD1
CDR3 protein: ATGTANTGELF

V gene: TRBV10-3
J gene: TRBJ1-2
D gene: -
CDR3 protein: AISGRTDGPVNYGYT

V gene: TRBV30
J gene: TRBJ1-6
D gene: TRBD1
CDR3 protein: AWSTPAQGDSPLH

V gene: TRBV5-5
J gene: TRBJ2-1
D gene: TRBD2
CDR3 protein: ASSPKAGGDHNEQF

V gene: TRBV7-2
J gene: TRBJ1-5
D gene: -
CDR3 protein: ASSLNLGGQPQH

V gene: TRBV2
J gene: TRBJ1-1
D gene: TRBD1
CDR3 protein: ASSQGVGTEAF

V gene: TRBV28
J gene: TRBJ1-6
D gene: TRBD1
CDR3 protein: ASIDAPGQGVHVYNSPLH

V gene: TRBV27
J gene: TRBJ2-7
D gene: TRBD1
CDR3 protein: ASSLGQNYEQY

V gene: TRBV27
J gene: -
D gene: -
CDR3 protein: ASSINQQGHISYEQY

V gene: TRBV30
J gene: TRBJ1-3
D gene: TRBD1
CDR3 protein: AWSLGQGRDTIY

V gene: TRBV21-1
J gene: TRBJ2-1
D gene: -
CDR3 protein: ASIKRENPREGGIGHNEQF

V gene: TRBV9
J gene: TRBJ1-2
D gene: -
CDR3 protein: ASNKIPTGSSYGYT

V gene: TRBV5-4
J gene: TRBJ2-7
D gene: TRBD1
CDR3 protein: ASSSAGTGTYEQY

V gene: TRBV30
J gene: TRBJ2-3
D gene: -
CDR3 protein: AWSVRDGGTDTQY

V gene: TRBV9
J gene: TRBJ2-4
D gene: TRBD2
CDR3 protein: ASSRFGTRQNIQY

V gene: TRBV7-8
J gene: TRBJ2-1
D gene: TRBD1
CDR3 protein: ASSLATGVGEQF

V gene: TRBV10-2
J gene: TRBJ1-6
D gene: -
CDR3 protein: ASSEWEGWNSPLH

V gene: TRBV30
J gene: TRBJ1-1
D gene: -
CDR3 protein: AWGRGPTEAF

V gene: TRBV6-5
J gene: TRBJ2-1
D gene: TRBD2
CDR3 protein: ASRSSGTRNEQF

V gene: TRBV7-3
J gene: TRBJ2-1
D gene: TRBD2
CDR3 protein: ASSLTAGGNEQF

V gene: TRBV10-3
J gene: TRBJ2-2
D gene: TRBD2
CDR3 protein: AISDGRGGNTGELF

V gene: TRBV11-2
J gene: TRBJ1-2
D gene: -
CDR3 protein: ASSPIASSYGYT

V gene: TRBV11-3
J gene: TRBJ2-3
D gene: TRBD2
CDR3 protein: ASSLGTSGRTDTQY

V gene: TRBV7-9
J gene: TRBJ1-2
D gene: TRBD1
CDR3 protein: ASSRGQINYGYT

V gene: TRBV6-6
J gene: TRBJ2-5
D gene: TRBD1
CDR3 protein: ASTTHAGQGQETQY

V gene: TRBV30
J gene: TRBJ2-2
D gene: TRBD1
CDR3 protein: AWSGPGQVANTGELF

V gene: TRBV4-2
J gene: TRBJ2-7
D gene: TRBD2
CDR3 protein: ASSQDLASGGREQY

V gene: TRBV27
J gene: TRBJ1-1
D gene: TRBD1
CDR3 protein: ASSKTGAEAF

V gene: TRBV28
J gene: TRBJ2-1
D gene: -
CDR3 protein: ASTHGGDSRSYNEQF

V gene: TRBV7-2
J gene: TRBJ2-1
D gene: TRBD1
CDR3 protein: ASSSTGNPYNEQF

V gene: TRBV7-9
J gene: TRBJ2-3
D gene: -
CDR3 protein: ASTRDTQY

V gene: TRBV28
J gene: TRBJ1-3
D gene: TRBD1
CDR3 protein: ATRGLQGAGGRSGNTIY

V gene: TRBV11-2
J gene: TRBJ2-7
D gene: -
CDR3 protein: ASSLWMGSSYEQY

V gene: TRBV27
J gene: TRBJ1-5
D gene: -
CDR3 protein: ARGRYSNQPQH

V gene: TRBV30
J gene: TRBJ1-6
D gene: TRBD1
CDR3 protein: AWTGTGRFSGSPLH

V gene: TRBV6-5
J gene: TRBJ1-2
D gene: TRBD1
CDR3 protein: ASKSDLRGSYGYT

V gene: TRBV6-5
J gene: TRBJ1-2
D gene: -
CDR3 protein: ASRVRASYGYT

V gene: TRBV18
J gene: TRBJ2-6
D gene: TRBD1
CDR3 protein: ASSPVTGAGANVLT

V gene: TRBV29-1
J gene: TRBJ2-7
D gene: TRBD1
CDR3 protein: SVRQGTYEQY

V gene: TRBV18
J gene: TRBJ2-7
D gene: -
CDR3 protein: ASSPQGFSLDEQY

V gene: TRBV6-6
J gene: TRBJ1-1
D gene: -
CDR3 protein: ASSYSPGGTEAF